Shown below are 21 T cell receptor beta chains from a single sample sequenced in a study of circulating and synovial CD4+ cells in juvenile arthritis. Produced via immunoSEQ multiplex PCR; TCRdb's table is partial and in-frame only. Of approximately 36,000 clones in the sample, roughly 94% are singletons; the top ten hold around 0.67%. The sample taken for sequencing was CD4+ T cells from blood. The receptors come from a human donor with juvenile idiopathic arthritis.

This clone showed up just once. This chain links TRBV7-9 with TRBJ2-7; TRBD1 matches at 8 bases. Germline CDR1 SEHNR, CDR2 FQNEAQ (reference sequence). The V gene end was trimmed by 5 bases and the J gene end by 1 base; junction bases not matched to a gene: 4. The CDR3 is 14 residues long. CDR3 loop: CASSRDRFSYEQYF. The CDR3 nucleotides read TGTGCCAGCAGCCGGGACAGGTTTTCCTACGAGCAGTACTTC.

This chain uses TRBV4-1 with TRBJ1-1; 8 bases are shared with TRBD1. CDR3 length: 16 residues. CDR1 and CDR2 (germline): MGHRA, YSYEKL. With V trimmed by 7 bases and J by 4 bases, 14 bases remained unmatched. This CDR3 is CASTARGQGWGTEAFF. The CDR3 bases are TGCGCCAGCACCGCACGAGGACAGGGCTGGGGCACTGAAGCTTTCTTT.

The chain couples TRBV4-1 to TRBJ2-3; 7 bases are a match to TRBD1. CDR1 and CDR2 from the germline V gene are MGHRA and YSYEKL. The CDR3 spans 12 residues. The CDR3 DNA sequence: TGCGCGACGACAGGGACCACAGATACGCAGTATTTT. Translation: CATTGTTDTQYF.

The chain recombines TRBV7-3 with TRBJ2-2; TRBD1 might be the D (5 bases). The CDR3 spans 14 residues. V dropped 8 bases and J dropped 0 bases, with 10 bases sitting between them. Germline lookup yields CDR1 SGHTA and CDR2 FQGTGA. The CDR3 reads CASGAATNTGELFF. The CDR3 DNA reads TGTGCCAGCGGGGCAGCCACGAACACCGGGGAGCTGTTTTTT.

CDR3 coding DNA: TGCGCCAGCAGCGGATACAGGGGTGAGACCCAGTACTTC. The encoded protein is CASSGYRGETQYF. The chain recombines TRBV5-1 with TRBJ2-5; 7 bases agree with TRBD1. Per germline, CDR1 SGHRS and CDR2 YFSETQ. The length of the CDR3 is 13 residues. V shed 4 bases, J shed 5 bases, and the junction held 5 bases outside the gene matches.

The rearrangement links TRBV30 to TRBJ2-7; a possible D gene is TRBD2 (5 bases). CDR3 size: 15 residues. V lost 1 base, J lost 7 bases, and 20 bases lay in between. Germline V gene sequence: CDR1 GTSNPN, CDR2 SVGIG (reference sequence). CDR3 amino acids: CAWSDGIHPGWEQYF. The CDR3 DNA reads TGTGCCTGGAGTGACGGGATCCACCCCGGTTGGGAGCAGTACTTC.

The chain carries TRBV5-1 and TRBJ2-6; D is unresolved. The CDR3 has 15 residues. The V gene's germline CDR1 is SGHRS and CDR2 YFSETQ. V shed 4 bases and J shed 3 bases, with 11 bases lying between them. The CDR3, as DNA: TGCGCCAGCAGCGTGAGAGGTATTGGGGCCAACGTCCTGACTTTC. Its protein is CASSVRGIGANVLTF.

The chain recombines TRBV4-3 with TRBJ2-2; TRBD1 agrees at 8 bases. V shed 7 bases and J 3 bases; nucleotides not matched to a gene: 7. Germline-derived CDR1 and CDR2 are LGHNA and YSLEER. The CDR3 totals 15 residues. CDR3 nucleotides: TGCGCCAGCAACTCCAGGGGGCGGGACACCGGGGAGCTGTTTTTT. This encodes CASNSRGRDTGELFF.

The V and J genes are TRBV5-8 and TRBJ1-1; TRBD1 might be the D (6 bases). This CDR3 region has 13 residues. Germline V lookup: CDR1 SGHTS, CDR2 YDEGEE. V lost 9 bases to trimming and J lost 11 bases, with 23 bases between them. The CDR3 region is CANLKQGWLWAFF. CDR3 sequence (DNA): TGTGCCAACCTCAAACAGGGTTGGCTTTGGGCTTTCTTT.

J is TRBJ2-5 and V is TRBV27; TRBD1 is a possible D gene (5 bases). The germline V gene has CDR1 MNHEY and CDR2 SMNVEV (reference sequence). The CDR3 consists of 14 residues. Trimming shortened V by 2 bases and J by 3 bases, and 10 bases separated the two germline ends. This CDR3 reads CASSLAVGEETQYF. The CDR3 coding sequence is TGTGCCAGCAGTTTAGCCGTAGGGGAAGAGACCCAGTACTTC.

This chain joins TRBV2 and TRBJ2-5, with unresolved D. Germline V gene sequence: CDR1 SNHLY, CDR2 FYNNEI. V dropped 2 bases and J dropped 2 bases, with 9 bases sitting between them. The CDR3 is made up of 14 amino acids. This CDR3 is CASSESAAQETQYF. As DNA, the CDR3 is TGTGCCAGCAGTGAAAGTGCGGCTCAAGAGACCCAGTACTTC. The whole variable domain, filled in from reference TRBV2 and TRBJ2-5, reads EPEVTQTPSHQVTQMGQEVILRCVPISNHLYFYWYRQILGQKVEFLVSFYNNEISEKSEIFDDQFSVERPDGSNFTLKIRSTKLEDSAMYFCASSESAAQETQYFGPGTRLLVL.

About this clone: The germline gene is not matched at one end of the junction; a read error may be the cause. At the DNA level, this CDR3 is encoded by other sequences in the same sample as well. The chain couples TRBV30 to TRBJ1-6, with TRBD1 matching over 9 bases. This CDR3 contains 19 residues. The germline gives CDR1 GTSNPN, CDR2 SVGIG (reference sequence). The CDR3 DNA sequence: TGTGCCTGGAGCAACCCTTCTTCCGGGACAGGGAAAATTAATTCCCCCCTCCACTTT. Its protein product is CAWSNPSSGTGKINSPLHF.

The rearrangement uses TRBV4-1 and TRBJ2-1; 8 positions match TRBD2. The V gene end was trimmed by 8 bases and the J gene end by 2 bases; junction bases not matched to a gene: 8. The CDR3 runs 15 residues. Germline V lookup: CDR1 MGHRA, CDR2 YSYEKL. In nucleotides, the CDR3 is TGCGCCAGCGACACGGGGGGGCGGACCTACAATGAGCAGTTCTTC. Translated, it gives CASDTGGRTYNEQFF.

CDR3 sequence (DNA): TGTGCCAGCAGCCGGGACTTTCCCTACGAGCAGTACTTC. Its translation is CASSRDFPYEQYF. The chain is built from TRBV25-1 and TRBJ2-7; possible D gene TRBD2, 6 bases. Per germline, CDR1 MGHDK and CDR2 SYGVNS. CDR3 length: 13 residues. V was shortened by 6 bases and J by 2 bases, with 11 bases between the two germline ends.

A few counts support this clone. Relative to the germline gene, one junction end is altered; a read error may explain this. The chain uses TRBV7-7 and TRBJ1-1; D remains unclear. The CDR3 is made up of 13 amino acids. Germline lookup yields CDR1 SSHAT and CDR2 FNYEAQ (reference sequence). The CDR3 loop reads CASSLERNTEAFF. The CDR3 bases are TGTGCTAGCAGCTTAGAGAGGAACACTGAAGCTTTCTTT.

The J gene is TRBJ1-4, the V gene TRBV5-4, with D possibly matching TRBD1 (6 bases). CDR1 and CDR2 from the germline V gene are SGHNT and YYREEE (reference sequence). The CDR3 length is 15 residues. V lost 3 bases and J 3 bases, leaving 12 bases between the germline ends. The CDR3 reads CASSSATGPNEKLFF. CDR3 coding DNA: TGTGCCAGCAGCTCTGCGACAGGTCCTAATGAAAAACTGTTTTTT.

CDR3 region: CAIRRGGGADTQYF. CDR3 DNA sequence: TGTGCCATCAGGCGGGGGGGCGGTGCAGATACGCAGTATTTT. The chain has TRBV10-3 and TRBJ2-3, with 9 bases identical to TRBD2. This CDR3 has 14 residues. Germline CDR1 and CDR2: ENHRY and SYGVKD. V dropped 6 bases and J dropped 4; count of bases not matched to a gene: 5.

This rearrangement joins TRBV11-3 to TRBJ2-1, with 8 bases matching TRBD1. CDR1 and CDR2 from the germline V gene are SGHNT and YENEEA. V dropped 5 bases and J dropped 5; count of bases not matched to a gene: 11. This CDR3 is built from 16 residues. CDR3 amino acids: CASSPGGTGLHNEQFF. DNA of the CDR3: TGTGCCAGCAGCCCAGGGGGCACGGGTCTACACAATGAGCAGTTCTTC.

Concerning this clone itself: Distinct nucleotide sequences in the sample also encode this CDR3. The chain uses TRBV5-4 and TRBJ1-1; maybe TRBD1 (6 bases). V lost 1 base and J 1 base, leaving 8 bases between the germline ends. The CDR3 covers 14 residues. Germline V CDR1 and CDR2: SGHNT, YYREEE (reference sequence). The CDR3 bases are TGTGCCAGCAGCTTGCAGGGGAGGAACACTGAAGCTTTCTTT. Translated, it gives CASSLQGRNTEAFF. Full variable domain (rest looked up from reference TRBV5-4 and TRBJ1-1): ETGVTQSPTHLIKTRGQQVTLRCSSQSGHNTVSWYQQALGQGPQFIFQYYREEENGRGNFPPRFSGLQFPNYSSELNVNALELDDSALYLCASSLQGRNTEAFFGQGTRLTVV.

The CDR3 here is CASRLPGQYGYTF. The CDR3 region has the DNA TGTGCCAGCAGATTACCGGGACAATATGGCTACACCTTC. V gene TRBV6-1 combines with J gene TRBJ1-2, with D possibly TRBD1 on 6 matching bases. The CDR3 extends over 13 amino acids. V lost 6 bases and J lost 5, with 13 bases in between. Germline CDR1 reads MNHNS; CDR2 reads SASEGT.

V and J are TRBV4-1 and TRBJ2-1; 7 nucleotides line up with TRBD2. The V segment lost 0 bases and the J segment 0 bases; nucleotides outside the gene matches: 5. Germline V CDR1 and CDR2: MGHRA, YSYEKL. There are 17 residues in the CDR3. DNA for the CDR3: TGCGCCAGCAGCCAAGAGGGAGGGAGTAGCTCCTACAATGAGCAGTTCTTC. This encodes CASSQEGGSSSYNEQFF.